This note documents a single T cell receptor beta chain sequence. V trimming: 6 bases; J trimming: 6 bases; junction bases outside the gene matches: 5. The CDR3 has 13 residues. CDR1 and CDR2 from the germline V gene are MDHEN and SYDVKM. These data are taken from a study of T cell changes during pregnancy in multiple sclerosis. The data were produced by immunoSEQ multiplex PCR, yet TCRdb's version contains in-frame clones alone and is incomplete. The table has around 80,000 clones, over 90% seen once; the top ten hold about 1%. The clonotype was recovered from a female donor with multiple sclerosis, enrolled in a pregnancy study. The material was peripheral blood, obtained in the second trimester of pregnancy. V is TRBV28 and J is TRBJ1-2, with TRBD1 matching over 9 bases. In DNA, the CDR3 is TGTGCCAGCAGAGCACAGGGGGCGGATGGCTACACCTTC. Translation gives CASRAQGADGYTF.